These T cell receptor beta chains were read from a single sample in a study of metastatic and nonmetastatic thyroid tumors. TCRdb re-called the PCR reads via MiXCR. The sample carries some 17,000 clones, approximately 30% recorded once. The source material was adjacent normal tissue. These receptor sequences come from a female donor with papillary thyroid cancer or a benign thyroid nodule (not recorded which). Some clones in this sample may be carry-over from other donors' samples. CDR3s include the opening cysteine and the closing phenylalanine or tryptophan. Fields, in order: V gene, clone size, J gene, D gene, CDR3 protein, CDR3 DNA. A D gene is named only where the DNA matches it firmly. The size field is filled for only some rows; it gives once, few, many or a size class.

TRBV20-1	NA	TRBJ2-3	NA	CSATEGSTDTQYF	TGCAGTGCAACGGAAGGGAGCACAGATACGCAGTATTTT
TRBV5-1	few	TRBJ2-7	NA	CASSLVRGSYEQYF	TGCGCCAGCAGCTTGGTTCGGGGCTCCTACGAGCAGTACTTC
TRBV6-1	NA	TRBJ2-2	NA	CASTGTGGTGELFF	TGTGCCAGCACCGGGACTGGGGGTACCGGGGAGCTGTTTTTT
TRBV12-3/TRBV12-4	NA	TRBJ2-1	TRBD2	CASRIAGGRHEQFF	TGTGCCAGCAGGATAGCGGGGGGTCGCCATGAGCAGTTCTTC
TRBV5-5	NA	TRBJ1-5	NA	CASSLVGGNQPQHF	TGTGCCAGCAGCTTGGTAGGTGGAAATCAGCCCCAGCATTTT
TRBV12-3/TRBV12-4	few	TRBJ1-5	NA	CASSLGPPGASNQPQHF	TGTGCCAGCAGTTTAGGCCCGCCGGGGGCTAGCAATCAGCCCCAGCATTTT
TRBV27	large	TRBJ2-7	NA	CASRSGLLSYEQYF	TGTGCCAGCAGAAGCGGGCTGCTCTCCTACGAGCAGTACTTC
TRBV7-9	NA	TRBJ2-2	NA	CASSLNSDGELFF	TGTGCCAGCAGCTTGAATTCCGACGGGGAGCTGTTTTTT
TRBV6-1	few	TRBJ1-5	NA	CASTPGTSSNQPQHF	TGTGCCAGCACCCCCGGCACCTCTAGCAATCAGCCCCAGCATTTT
TRBV5-6	once	TRBJ2-7	TRBD2	CASSLTSGRAYEQYF	TGTGCCAGCAGCTTGACTAGCGGGAGGGCCTACGAGCAGTACTTC
TRBV9	few	TRBJ2-7	TRBD1	CASSEGTGPYYEQYF	TGTGCCAGCAGCGAAGGGACAGGGCCTTACTACGAGCAGTACTTC
TRBV11-1	NA	TRBJ2-7	NA	CASSFGKGYYEQYF	TGTGCCAGCAGCTTCGGGAAGGGGTACTACGAGCAGTACTTC
TRBV4-3	medium-sized	TRBJ2-3	NA	CASSHIIGTGTDTQYF	TGCGCCAGCAGCCACATCATAGGGACTGGCACAGATACGCAGTATTTT
TRBV11-2	NA	TRBJ1-2	NA	CASSPFINNYGYTF	TGTGCCAGCAGCCCCTTCATAAATAACTATGGCTACACCTTC
TRBV7-2	few	TRBJ2-1	TRBD2	CASSLAGRVYNEQFF	TGTGCCAGCAGCTTAGCTGGGAGGGTTTACAATGAGCAGTTCTTC
TRBV2	NA	TRBJ1-1	NA	CASLENTEAFF	TGTGCCAGCCTGGAAAACACTGAAGCTTTCTTT
TRBV6-1	NA	TRBJ1-3	TRBD1	CASSAGGGSGNTIYF	TGTGCCAGCAGCGCAGGGGGTGGCTCTGGAAACACCATATATTTT
TRBV11-2	NA	TRBJ2-7	TRBD2	CASSFQNRPGLAGQYF	TGTGCCAGCAGCTTTCAAAACAGACCGGGACTAGCGGGACAGTACTTC
TRBV5-1	NA	TRBJ1-5	NA	CASSRWSGNQPQHF	TGCGCCAGCAGCCGGTGGTCCGGCAATCAGCCCCAGCATTTT
TRBV20-1	once	TRBJ2-1	NA	CSARGGDFYNEQFF	TGCAGTGCTAGAGGGGGGGACTTCTACAATGAGCAGTTCTTC
TRBV12-3/TRBV12-4	NA	TRBJ2-7	TRBD2	CASSGPSGGYEQYF	TGTGCCAGCAGTGGACCAAGCGGGGGCTACGAGCAGTACTTC
TRBV6-4	many	TRBJ2-2	TRBD2	CASSRTGGPGELFF	TGTGCCAGCAGCCGTACGGGAGGCCCCGGGGAGCTGTTTTTT
TRBV11-2	NA	TRBJ2-1	TRBD2	CASSTLAGGPSEQFF	TGTGCCAGCAGCACCCTAGCGGGAGGTCCGAGTGAGCAGTTCTTC
TRBV19	medium-sized	TRBJ1-1	NA	CASSLLGLGAQGNTEAFF	TGTGCCAGTAGTTTACTGGGGCTGGGGGCGCAGGGTAATACTGAAGCTTTCTTT
TRBV5-6	NA	TRBJ1-6	NA	CASSLTTAGIITHF	TGTGCCAGCAGCTTGACCACCGCGGGGATAATCACCCACTTT
TRBV7-2	NA	TRBJ2-7	NA	CASSLGASPYEQYF	TGTGCCAGCAGCTTAGGGGCTAGCCCCTACGAGCAGTACTTC
TRBV19	NA	TRBJ2-3	TRBD2	CASSKLAGPLSTDTQYF	TGTGCCAGTAGTAAACTAGCGGGCCCCCTTAGCACAGATACGCAGTATTTT